This T cell receptor beta chain was captured by sequencing in a study of blood T cell repertoires in COVID-19. Looking at the study overall: Spain, Italy and the United States supplied samples that represented acute and convalescent COVID-19. PBMCs, B-cell-depleted T cells, or T cells were the source of the cDNA or gDNA that made up the material.

The authors' processing: Amplification from reference gene primers served as the basis for estimated nucleated cell counts. TCRdb keeps only in-frame clones here, not all; method: immunoSEQ multiplex PCR. That table gives V, J and clone size, and the DNA gave D and trimming. The sample holds almost 350,000 clones, roughly nine tenths seen once. This clone was recorded at least ten times. Sample: peripheral blood. This TCR was sampled from a woman in her sixties or seventies with COVID-19, enrolled during active disease.

CDR3 in amino acids: CAATGRDSYEQYF. The CDR3 DNA is TGTGCCGCTACCGGCAGGGACTCCTACGAGCAGTACTTC. The gene calls are TRBV25-1 and TRBJ2-7, with D tentatively TRBD1 (5 bases). V was cut by 11 bases and J by 0 bases, with 14 bases left in between. The CDR3 has 13 residues. The germline CDR1 and CDR2 sequences are MGHDK and SYGVNS.